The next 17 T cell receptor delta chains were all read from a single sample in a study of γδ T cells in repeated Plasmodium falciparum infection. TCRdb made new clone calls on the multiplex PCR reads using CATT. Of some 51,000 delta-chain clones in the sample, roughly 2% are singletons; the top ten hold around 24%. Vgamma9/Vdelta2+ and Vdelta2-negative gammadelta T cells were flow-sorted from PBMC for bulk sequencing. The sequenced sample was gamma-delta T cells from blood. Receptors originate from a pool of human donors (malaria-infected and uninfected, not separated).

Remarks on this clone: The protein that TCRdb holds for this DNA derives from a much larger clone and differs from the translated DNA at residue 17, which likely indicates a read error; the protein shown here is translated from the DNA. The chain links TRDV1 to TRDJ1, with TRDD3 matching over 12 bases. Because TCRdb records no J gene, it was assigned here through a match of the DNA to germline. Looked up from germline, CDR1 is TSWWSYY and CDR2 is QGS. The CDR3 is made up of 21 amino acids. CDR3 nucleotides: TGTGCTCTTGGAGTTGCCAGAGGCTGGGGGATACGAATCCTATACACCAATAAACTCATCTTT. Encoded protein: CALGVARGWGIRILYTNKLIF.

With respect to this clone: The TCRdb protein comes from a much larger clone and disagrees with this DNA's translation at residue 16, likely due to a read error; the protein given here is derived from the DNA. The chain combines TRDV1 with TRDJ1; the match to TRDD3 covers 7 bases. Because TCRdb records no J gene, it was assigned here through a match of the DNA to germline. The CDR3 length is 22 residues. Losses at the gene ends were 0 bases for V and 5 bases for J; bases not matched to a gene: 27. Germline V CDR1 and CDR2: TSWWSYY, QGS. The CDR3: CALGELKAHLLRLGLSRDKLIF. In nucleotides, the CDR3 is TGTGCTCTTGGGGAACTAAAAGCCCATCTACTTAGACTGGGGTTGTCAAGAGATAAACTCATCTTT.

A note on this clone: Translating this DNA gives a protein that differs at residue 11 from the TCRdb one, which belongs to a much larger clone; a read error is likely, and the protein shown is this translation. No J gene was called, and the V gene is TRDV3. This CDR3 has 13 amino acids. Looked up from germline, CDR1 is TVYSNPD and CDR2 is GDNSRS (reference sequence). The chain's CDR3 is CAHSPLGSLKPIF. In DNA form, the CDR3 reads TGTGCCCACAGCCCACTGGGGTCACTTAAACCCATCTTT.

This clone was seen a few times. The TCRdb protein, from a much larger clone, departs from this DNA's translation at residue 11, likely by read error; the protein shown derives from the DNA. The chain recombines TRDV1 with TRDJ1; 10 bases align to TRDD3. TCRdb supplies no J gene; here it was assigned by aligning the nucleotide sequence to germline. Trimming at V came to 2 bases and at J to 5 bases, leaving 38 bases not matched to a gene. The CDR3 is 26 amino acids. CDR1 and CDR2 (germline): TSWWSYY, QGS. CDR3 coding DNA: TGTGCTCTTGGGGAAATCGGTTCTCGACCTCACCCCGCTTACTGGGGGATGGAATTAGAGCAGGATAAACTCATCTTT. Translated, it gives CALGEIGSRPHPAYWGMELEQDKLIF.

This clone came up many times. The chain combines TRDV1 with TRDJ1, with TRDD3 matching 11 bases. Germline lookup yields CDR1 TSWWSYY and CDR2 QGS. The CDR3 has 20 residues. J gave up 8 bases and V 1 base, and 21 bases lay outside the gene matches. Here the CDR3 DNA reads TGTGCTCTTGGGGAACCGCTCCTAAGTACCTGGGGGATACAACCCCGGAAACTCATCTTT. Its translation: CALGEPLLSTWGIQPRKLIF.

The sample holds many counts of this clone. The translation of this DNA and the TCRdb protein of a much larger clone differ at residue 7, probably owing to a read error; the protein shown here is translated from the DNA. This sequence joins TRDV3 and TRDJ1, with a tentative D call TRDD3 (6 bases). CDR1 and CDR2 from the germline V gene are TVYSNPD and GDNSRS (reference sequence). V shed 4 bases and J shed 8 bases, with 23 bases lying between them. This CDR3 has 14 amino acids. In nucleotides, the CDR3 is TGTGCCTCCTATTACTGGGAGATAGGGCCAAAACTCATCTTT. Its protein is CASYYWEIGPKLIF.

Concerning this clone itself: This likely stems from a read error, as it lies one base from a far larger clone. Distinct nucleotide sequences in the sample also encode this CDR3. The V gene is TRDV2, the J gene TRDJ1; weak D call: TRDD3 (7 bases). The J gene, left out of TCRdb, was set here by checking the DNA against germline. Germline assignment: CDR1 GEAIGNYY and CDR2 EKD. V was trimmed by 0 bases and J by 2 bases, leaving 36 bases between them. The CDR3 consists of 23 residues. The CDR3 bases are TGTGCCTGTGACACCATTGACTCTTCCTGGAAGACTGGGGACGTTACGGCGACCGATAAACTCATCTTT. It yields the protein CACDTIDSSWKTGDVTATDKLIF.

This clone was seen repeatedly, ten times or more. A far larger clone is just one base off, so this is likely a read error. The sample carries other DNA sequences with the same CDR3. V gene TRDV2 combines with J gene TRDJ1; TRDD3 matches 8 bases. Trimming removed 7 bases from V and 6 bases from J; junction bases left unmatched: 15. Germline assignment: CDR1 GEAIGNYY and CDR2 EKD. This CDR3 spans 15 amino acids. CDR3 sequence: CAWATGGYYGNKLIF. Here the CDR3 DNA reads TGTGCCTGGGCTACTGGGGGGTACTATGGGAATAAACTCATCTTT.

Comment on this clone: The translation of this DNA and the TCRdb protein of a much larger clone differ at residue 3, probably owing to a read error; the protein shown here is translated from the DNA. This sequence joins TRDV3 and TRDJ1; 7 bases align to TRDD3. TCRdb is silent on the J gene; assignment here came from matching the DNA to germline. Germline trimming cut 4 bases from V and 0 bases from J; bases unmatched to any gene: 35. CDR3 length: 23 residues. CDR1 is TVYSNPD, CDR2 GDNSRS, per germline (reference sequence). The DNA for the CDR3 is TGTGCCTCTCCCGGGCCCCCTACTGGGGATAGTAGCTACCTTTTTTTGTACACCGATAAACTCATCTTT. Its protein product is CASPGPPTGDSSYLFLYTDKLIF.

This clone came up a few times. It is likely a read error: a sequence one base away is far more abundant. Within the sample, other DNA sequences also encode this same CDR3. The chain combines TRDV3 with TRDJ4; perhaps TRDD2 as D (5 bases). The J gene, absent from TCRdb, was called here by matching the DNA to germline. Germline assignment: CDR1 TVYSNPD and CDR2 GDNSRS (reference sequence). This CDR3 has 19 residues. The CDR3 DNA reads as TGCGCCTCCACAATCACTCCTTCACCTCGACGACGTCTGGCCAGACCCCTGATCTTT. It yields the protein CASTITPSPRRRLARPLIF.

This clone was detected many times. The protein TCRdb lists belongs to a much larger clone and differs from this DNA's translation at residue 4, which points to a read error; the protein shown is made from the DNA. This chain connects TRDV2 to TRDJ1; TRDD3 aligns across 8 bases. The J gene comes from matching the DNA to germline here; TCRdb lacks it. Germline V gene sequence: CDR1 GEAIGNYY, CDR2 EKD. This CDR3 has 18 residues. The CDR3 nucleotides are TGTGCCTGTGGCACCGTACTGGGGGCCCTACGAAGTACCGATAAACTCATCTTT. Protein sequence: CACGTVLGALRSTDKLIF.

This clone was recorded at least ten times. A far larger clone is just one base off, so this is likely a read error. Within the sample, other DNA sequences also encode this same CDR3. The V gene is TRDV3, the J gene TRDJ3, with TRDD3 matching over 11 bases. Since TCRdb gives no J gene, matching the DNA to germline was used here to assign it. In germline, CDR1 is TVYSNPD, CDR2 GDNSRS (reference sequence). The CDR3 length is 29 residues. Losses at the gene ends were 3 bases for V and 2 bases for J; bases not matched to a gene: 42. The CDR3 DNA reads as TGTGCCTTCCCCGTGCCTTCCTACCCCAGGTCCGCCAATTACTGGGGGATAATCGTCGGGGCCTGGGACACCCGACAGATGTTTTTC. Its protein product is CAFPVPSYPRSANYWGIIVGAWDTRQMFF.

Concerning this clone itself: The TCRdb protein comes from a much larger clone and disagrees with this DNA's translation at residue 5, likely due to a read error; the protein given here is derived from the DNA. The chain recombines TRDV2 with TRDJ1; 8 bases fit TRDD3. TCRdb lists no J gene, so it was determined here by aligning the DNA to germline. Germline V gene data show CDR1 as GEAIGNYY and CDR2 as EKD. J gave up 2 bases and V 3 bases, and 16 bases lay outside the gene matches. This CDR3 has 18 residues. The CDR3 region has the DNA TGTGCCTGTGACGCCGTGGGTCCGGGGGATAGGGAAACCGATAAACTCATCTTT. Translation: CACDAVGPGDRETDKLIF.

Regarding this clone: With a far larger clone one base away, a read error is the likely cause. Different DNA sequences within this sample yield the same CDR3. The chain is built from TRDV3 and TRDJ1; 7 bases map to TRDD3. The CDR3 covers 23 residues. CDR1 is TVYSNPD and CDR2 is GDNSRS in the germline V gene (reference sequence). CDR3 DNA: TGTGCTTTCCGAGATCCTAGAGATTCCCCGCGAGCCTGGGGGTTCTTCTTCACCGACAAACTCATCTTT. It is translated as CAFRDPRDSPRAWGFFFTDKLIF.

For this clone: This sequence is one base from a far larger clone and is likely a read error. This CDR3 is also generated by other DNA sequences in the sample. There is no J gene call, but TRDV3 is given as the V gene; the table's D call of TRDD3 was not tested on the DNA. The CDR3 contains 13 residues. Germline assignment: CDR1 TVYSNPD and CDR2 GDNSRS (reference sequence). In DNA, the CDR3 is TGTGCCTTTAGTCGGGGGGATACCCGCAGACTCATATTT. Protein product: CAFSRGDTRRLIF.

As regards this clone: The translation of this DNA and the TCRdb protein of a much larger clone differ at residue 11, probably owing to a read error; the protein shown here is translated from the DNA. CDR3 sequence (DNA): TGTGCCTGTGACACGGTCTGGGGGATACGTGGCAGACCCCTGATCTTT. Its protein is CACDTVWGIRGRPLIF. The genes are TRDV2 and TRDJ4; 12 positions agree with TRDD3. TCRdb supplies no J gene; here it was assigned by aligning the nucleotide sequence to germline. The V gene's germline CDR1 is GEAIGNYY and CDR2 EKD. The CDR3 is 16 residues long. V was pared by 1 base and J by 1 base, with 6 bases of the junction left unmatched.

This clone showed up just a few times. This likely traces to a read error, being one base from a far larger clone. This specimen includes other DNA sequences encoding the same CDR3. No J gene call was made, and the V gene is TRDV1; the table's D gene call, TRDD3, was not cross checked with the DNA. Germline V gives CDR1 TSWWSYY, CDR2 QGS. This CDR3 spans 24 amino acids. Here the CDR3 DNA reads TGTGCCCTGGGCAAATTCCTACTTCTCCCCTGGGGGACAAAAATCCCGAGGTACACCGATAAACTTATCTTT. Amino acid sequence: CALGKFLLLPWGTKIPRYTDKLIF.